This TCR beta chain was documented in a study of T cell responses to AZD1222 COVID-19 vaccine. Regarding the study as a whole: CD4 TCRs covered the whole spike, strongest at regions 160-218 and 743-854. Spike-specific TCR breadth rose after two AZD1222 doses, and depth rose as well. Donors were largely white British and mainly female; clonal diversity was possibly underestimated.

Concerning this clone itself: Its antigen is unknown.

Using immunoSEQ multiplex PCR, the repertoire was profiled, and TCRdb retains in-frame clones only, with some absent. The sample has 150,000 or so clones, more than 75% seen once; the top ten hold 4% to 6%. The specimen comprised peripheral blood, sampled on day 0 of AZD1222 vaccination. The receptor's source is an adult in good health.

The CDR3 protein is CASSASSGRAGELFF. CDR3 nucleotide sequence: TGTGCCAGCAGCGCCTCGTCCGGGAGGGCCGGGGAGCTGTTTTTT. V and J are TRBV7-2 and TRBJ2-2; TRBD2 matches at 8 bases. V shed 5 bases and J 6 bases; nucleotides not matched to a gene: 8. Looked up from germline, CDR1 is SGHTA and CDR2 is FQGNSA. This CDR3 is built from 15 residues.